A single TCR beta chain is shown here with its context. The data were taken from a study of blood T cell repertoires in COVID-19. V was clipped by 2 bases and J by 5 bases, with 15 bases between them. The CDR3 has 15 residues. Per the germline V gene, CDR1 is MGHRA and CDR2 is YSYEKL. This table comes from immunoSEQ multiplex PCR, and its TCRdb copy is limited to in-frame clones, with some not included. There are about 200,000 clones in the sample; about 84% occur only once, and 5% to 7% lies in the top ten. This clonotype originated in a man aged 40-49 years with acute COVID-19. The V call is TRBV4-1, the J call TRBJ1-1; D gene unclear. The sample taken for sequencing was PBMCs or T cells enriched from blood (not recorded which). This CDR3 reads CASSQSRIGRTEAFF. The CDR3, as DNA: TGCGCCAGCAGCCAATCACGTATAGGGAGGACTGAAGCTTTCTTT.